These 30 T cell receptor beta chains were sequenced from one sample in a study of CD8 T cells in Susac syndrome. Random hexamers primed reverse transcription of about 0.45 to 1 ug RNA. MiXCR was run by TCRdb on the immunoSEQ multiplex PCR reads, yielding one entry per CDR3 protein. The profile shows 180,000 or so distinct CDR3 sequences, 95% of them singletons. Material for sequencing was CD4+ T cells from PBMCs. Source of these receptors: a human donor in good health.

V is TRBV27 and J is TRBJ1-4; D gene ambiguous. The germline gives CDR1 MNHEY, CDR2 SMNVEV (reference sequence). V shed 3 bases and J shed 8 bases, with 13 bases lying between them. This CDR3 contains 14 residues. The CDR3 here is CASSFIGKGEKLFF. In nucleotides, the CDR3 is TGTGCCAGCAGTTTTATTGGGAAAGGGGAAAAACTGTTTTTT.

This chain uses TRBV29-1 with TRBJ1-1; 9 positions match TRBD1. Germline values: CDR1 SQVTM, CDR2 ANQGSEA. Unmatched junction bases numbered 7, after V lost 7 bases and J lost 1 base. The CDR3 runs to 14 residues. The CDR3 reads CSAGGDRANTEAFF. The CDR3 bases are TGCAGCGCCGGAGGGGACAGGGCGAACACTGAAGCTTTCTTT.

The genes are TRBV4-3 and TRBJ2-1; 9 bases match TRBD2. The V segment lost 0 bases and the J segment 4 bases; nucleotides outside the gene matches: 7. The length of the CDR3 is 17 residues. Germline CDR1 reads LGHNA; CDR2 reads YSLEER. The CDR3 region has the DNA TGCGCCAGCAGCCAAGAACGATTAGCGGGGGCTTACAATGAGCAGTTCTTC. Its protein product is CASSQERLAGAYNEQFF.

The chain links TRBV7-2 to TRBJ2-5; D remains ambiguous. In germline, CDR1 is SGHTA, CDR2 FQGNSA. With 8 bases removed from V and 0 bases from J, the gap between germline ends came to 10 bases. The length of the CDR3 is 13 residues. The CDR3 loop reads CASAGSYQETQYF. CDR3 in DNA: TGTGCCAGCGCCGGATCGTACCAAGAGACCCAGTACTTC.

The CDR3 loop is CASRTLEQFF. The CDR3 DNA reads TGTGCCAGCAGGACTCTTGAGCAGTTCTTC. V and J are TRBV21-1 and TRBJ2-1. TRBV21-1 counts as a pseudogene. CDR3 length: 10 amino acids.

The chain has TRBV5-6 and TRBJ2-1, with D uncertain. The V end was cut by 0 bases, the J end by 6 bases, with 4 bases between. This CDR3 has 12 residues. Germline-derived CDR1 and CDR2 are SGHDT and YYEEEE. The CDR3 DNA sequence: TGTGCCAGCAGCTTGGGCCCCAATGAGCAGTTCTTC. Residues: CASSLGPNEQFF.

V is TRBV6-6 and J is TRBJ1-4; no clear D. Germline-derived CDR1 and CDR2 are MNHNY and SVGAGI (reference sequence). V shed 6 bases and J shed 7 bases, with 9 bases lying between them. This CDR3 spans 12 amino acids. The CDR3 nucleotides are TGTGCCAGCAGCTGGCCAGCTGAAAAACTGTTTTTT. It is translated as CASSWPAEKLFF.

V usage is TRBV3-1 and J usage is TRBJ1-1; unclear D gene. With 4 bases removed from V and 4 bases from J, the gap between germline ends came to 10 bases. This CDR3 comprises 13 residues. Per the germline V gene, CDR1 is LGHDT and CDR2 is YNNKEL (reference sequence). Here the CDR3 DNA reads TGTGCCAGCAGCCGGGTAGGGTCCACTGAAGCTTTCTTT. Amino acids: CASSRVGSTEAFF.

The chain links TRBV29-1 to TRBJ1-4; a weak D match, TRBD1 (6 bases). Germline V lookup: CDR1 SQVTM, CDR2 ANQGSEA. V was cut by 5 bases and J by 8 bases, with 15 bases left in between. The CDR3 loop spans 13 amino acids. Written as DNA, the CDR3 is TGCAGCGTTCTCAGGGGCGAGGGCGAAAAACTGTTTTTT. Translation gives CSVLRGEGEKLFF.

The CDR3 DNA is TGTGCCAGCAGCAATATTAGGGGGGACATTCAGTACTTC. As protein: CASSNIRGDIQYF. The chain couples TRBV3-1 to TRBJ2-4, with D possibly being TRBD1 or TRBD2 (6 bases each). CDR1 is LGHDT, CDR2 YNNKEL, per germline (reference sequence). This CDR3 spans 13 amino acids. V lost 5 bases and J lost 8, with 13 bases in between. Together with reference TRBV3-1 and TRBJ2-4, the CDR3 gives the full variable domain: DTAVSQTPKYLVTQMGNDKSIKCEQNLGHDTMYWYKQDSKKFLKIMFSYNNKELIINETVPNRFSPKSPDKAHLNLHINSLELGDSAVYFCASSNIRGDIQYFGAGTRLSVL.

V and J are TRBV24-1 and TRBJ2-1; D call uncertain. This CDR3 contains 11 residues. Trimming pared 10 bases from V and 5 bases from J, leaving 8 bases between. Germline V gives CDR1 KGHDR, CDR2 SFDVKD. The CDR3, as DNA: TGTGCCACAGGTGCGAACAATGAGCAGTTCTTC. This encodes CATGANNEQFF.

V usage is TRBV29-1 and J usage is TRBJ2-2; either TRBD1 or TRBD2 may fit D (5 bases each). The CDR3 is 14 residues long. The V and J ends lost 5 bases and 6 bases respectively, with 16 bases between them. Germline V gene sequence: CDR1 SQVTM, CDR2 ANQGSEA. CDR3 DNA sequence: TGCAGCGTTAGGGACCAGCCCTTAGCCGGGGAGCTGTTTTTT. This translates into CSVRDQPLAGELFF.

V usage is TRBV23-1 and J usage is TRBJ2-3; perhaps TRBD2 as D (5 bases). TRBV23-1 is an ORF; its function is uncertain. The V end was cut by 4 bases, the J end by 4 bases, with 12 bases between. The CDR3 contains 14 residues. The CDR3 here is CASSPRPRADTQYF. Written as DNA, the CDR3 is TGCGCCAGCAGTCCTCGCCCGCGGGCAGATACGCAGTATTTT.

The chain employs TRBV27 and TRBJ2-7, with D perhaps matching TRBD1 (6 bases). The germline V gene encodes CDR1 MNHEY and CDR2 SMNVEV (reference sequence). V lost 5 bases, J lost 4 bases, and 12 bases lay in between. The CDR3 runs 13 residues. In DNA, the CDR3 is TGTGCCAGCAGTACCACAGGGTCGTACGAGCAGTACGTC. Encoded protein: CASSTTGSYEQYV.

The chain recombines TRBV20-1 with TRBJ2-5, with 8 bases lining up with TRBD1. Germline CDR1 DFQATT, CDR2 SNEGSKA (reference sequence). Trimming cost V 3 bases and J 8 bases; bases outside gene matches: 17. This CDR3 spans 16 amino acids. The CDR3 DNA reads TGCAGTGCTAGTTGGGATGGTTGGTCAGGGGGCAATACCCAGTACTTC. Translating gives CSASWDGWSGGNTQYF.

This sequence joins TRBV7-2 and TRBJ2-3; D ambiguous. CDR1 SGHTA and CDR2 FQGNSA come from the germline V gene. Trimming took 7 bases from V and 0 from J, leaving 11 bases between them. The CDR3 spans 14 residues. The chain's CDR3 is CASTGRPSTDTQYF. CDR3 sequence (DNA): TGTGCCAGCACAGGACGACCTAGCACAGATACGCAGTATTTT. Drawing the rest from reference TRBV7-2 and TRBJ2-3, the complete variable domain is GAGVSQSPSNKVTEKGKDVELRCDPISGHTALYWYRQSLGQGLEFLIYFQGNSAPDKSGLPSDRFSAERTGGSVSTLTIQRTQQEDSAVYLCASTGRPSTDTQYFGPGTRLTVL.

This clonotype is a singleton in its sample. The chain employs TRBV7-2 and TRBJ2-7; a weak D match, TRBD1 (6 bases). The V end was cut by 2 bases, the J end by 0 bases, with 11 bases between. This CDR3 contains 15 residues. The germline V gene has CDR1 SGHTA and CDR2 FQGNSA. CDR3 sequence (DNA): TGTGCCAGCAGCTTACGGCCAGGGGACTCCTACGAGCAGTACTTC. It codes for CASSLRPGDSYEQYF. The variable domain in full, completed from reference TRBV7-2 and TRBJ2-7, reads GAGVSQSPSNKVTEKGKDVELRCDPISGHTALYWYRQSLGQGLEFLIYFQGNSAPDKSGLPSDRFSAERTGGSVSTLTIQRTQQEDSAVYLCASSLRPGDSYEQYFGPGTRLTVT.

The V gene is TRBV9, the J gene TRBJ2-1; D uncertain. The CDR3 consists of 13 residues. V dropped 5 bases and J dropped 9 bases, with 15 bases sitting between them. From germline, CDR1 is SGDLS and CDR2 YYNGEE. The CDR3 loop reads CASREPSGGEQFF. The CDR3 DNA follows: TGTGCCAGCAGAGAACCTTCGGGCGGTGAGCAGTTCTTC.

This sequence joins TRBV11-2 and TRBJ1-1, with D unresolved. The CDR3 has 12 residues. V was cut by 5 bases and J by 3 bases, with 7 bases left in between. Germline CDR1 reads SGHAT; CDR2 reads FQNNGV. The CDR3 DNA follows: TGTGCCAGCAGCCCGGTAGACACTGAAGCTTTCTTT. As protein: CASSPVDTEAFF.

This clonotype has a single count. The V and J genes are TRBV12-3 or TRBV12-4 and TRBJ2-3; TRBD2 matches at 11 bases. After removal of 0 bases from V and 4 bases from J, the junction contained 9 bases not matched to a gene. This CDR3 has 18 amino acids. The CDR3 DNA reads TGTGCCAGCAGTTTAGCGTTACTAGCGGGGGTGTTCCCAGATACGCAGTATTTT. It specifies CASSLALLAGVFPDTQYF.

The gene calls are TRBV6-5 and TRBJ1-1; a weak D match, TRBD1 (6 bases). V dropped 5 bases and J dropped 5 bases, with 9 bases sitting between them. The CDR3 length is 12 residues. In germline, CDR1 is MNHEY, CDR2 SVGAGI. The CDR3 is CASSQGWTEAFF. CDR3 nucleotides: TGTGCCAGCAGTCAGGGGTGGACTGAAGCTTTCTTT.

The rearrangement links TRBV29-1 to TRBJ2-3; unclear D gene. CDR1 and CDR2 from the germline V gene are SQVTM and ANQGSEA. The CDR3 sequence is 13 residues long. Trimming removed 0 bases at V and 4 bases at J, with 8 bases between. The CDR3 region is CSVEDRASDTQYF. CDR3 coding DNA: TGCAGCGTTGAAGATCGGGCCTCAGATACGCAGTATTTT.

This clonotype occurred once. No conserved phenylalanine or tryptophan ends this CDR3, so it is likely a read error. The limits of the CDR3 on the DNA are not certain, so only TCRdb's listed CDR3 is given. This sequence joins TRBV20-1 and TRBJ2-1; whether TRBD1, the table's D call, matches the DNA was not checked. Germline V gene lookup returns CDR1 DFQATT and CDR2 SNEGSKA (reference sequence). The CDR3 length equals 11 residues, ends included. The CDR3 reads CSARKGTGEIL.

CDR3 coding DNA: TGTGCCAGCAGTTACAGGGGCTATGGCTACACCTTC. Amino acid sequence: CASSYRGYGYTF. The chain joins TRBV12-3 or TRBV12-4 to TRBJ1-2; 7 bases map to TRBD1. V lost 4 bases to trimming and J lost 4 bases; unmatched junction nucleotides: 0. This CDR3 is built from 12 residues.

The chain couples TRBV20-1 to TRBJ1-1, with D hard to call. This CDR3 is 14 amino acids long. V was cut by 7 bases and J by 0 bases, with 15 bases left in between. Germline CDR1 DFQATT, CDR2 SNEGSKA (reference sequence). The CDR3 reads CSGISRPLNTEAFF. The CDR3 DNA sequence: TGCAGTGGTATATCGCGGCCCTTGAACACTGAAGCTTTCTTT.

The chain joins TRBV5-1 to TRBJ2-1, with D uncertain. V lost 4 bases to trimming and J lost 0 bases, with 11 bases between them. CDR3 length: 15 amino acids. The germline V gene has CDR1 SGHRS and CDR2 YFSETQ. CDR3 loop: CASSVPDGSYNEQFF. The CDR3, as DNA: TGCGCCAGCAGCGTGCCGGACGGCTCCTACAATGAGCAGTTCTTC.

V is TRBV7-3 and J is TRBJ2-5; D is possibly TRBD2 (7 bases). V shed 1 base and J shed 4 bases, with 13 bases lying between them. Germline-derived CDR1 and CDR2 are SGHTA and FQGTGA. There are 15 residues in the CDR3. CDR3 sequence (DNA): TGTGCCAGCAGCTTAAAGGGGGGGATCCCAGAGACCCAGTACTTC. Encoded protein: CASSLKGGIPETQYF.

This clonotype appeared once. J is TRBJ2-3 and V is TRBV29-1, with TRBD1 matching over 7 bases. This CDR3 spans 13 amino acids. Germline-derived CDR1 and CDR2 are SQVTM and ANQGSEA. The trim removed 7 bases at V and 6 bases at J, leaving 10 bases unmatched. CDR3: CSANRGEVDTQYF. CDR3 DNA: TGCAGCGCTAACAGGGGTGAGGTCGATACGCAGTATTTT.

V is TRBV5-1 and J is TRBJ2-2; D remains unclear. Trimming took off 4 bases at V and 2 bases at J, with 9 bases between the two ends. The germline gives CDR1 SGHRS, CDR2 YFSETQ. There are 14 residues in the CDR3. The CDR3 spells CASSQDGNTGELFF. In nucleotides, the CDR3 is TGCGCCAGCAGCCAAGACGGTAACACCGGGGAGCTGTTTTTT.

The genes are TRBV19 and TRBJ2-3, with D uncertain. Trimming took off 7 bases at V and 0 bases at J, with 11 bases between the two ends. This CDR3 spans 14 amino acids. Germline CDR1 LNHDA, CDR2 SQIVND (reference sequence). CDR3 in amino acids: CASTEQPSTDTQYF. CDR3 nucleotides: TGTGCCAGTACGGAGCAACCCAGCACAGATACGCAGTATTTT.